The TCR beta chain described here comes from a study of blood T cell repertoires in COVID-19 (dated by TCRdb to 2018 to 2021). General notes on the study: The collaborator samples originated in the United States, Italy and Spain and spanned the acute and convalescent phases of COVID-19. HLA class I and class II types, where available, came from metadata supplied by the sample provider rather than from assay-based typing. Deeply sampled blood TCRbeta repertoires from subjects exposed to, actively infected with, or recovered from COVID-19 were included in the dataset. The repertoires were made available in a free public database intended to serve as a resource for research on the immune response to SARS-CoV-2. The material from the prospective study consisted of cDNA or gDNA derived from T cells, B-cell-depleted T cells, or PBMCs. A de-identified subject ID, COVID-19 status, age in years and sex were almost always included in the sample metadata. The samples were drawn from the first 160 participants of the ongoing ImmuneRACE study and from 1,254 subjects provided by 6 global collaborators. Overall study outcomes, separate from this receptor: The amount of clinical and demographic metadata varied by source and participant and was provided uncurated.

Concerning this clone: Its antigen is currently not known. No much larger clone is present one base from it, and per-base qualities are unavailable.

TCRbeta CDR3 regions were amplified from genomic DNA using the immunoSEQ Assay, a bias-controlled multiplex PCR. The published analysis was carried out like this. The number of nucleated cells in each sample was estimated by amplification of reference gene primers within the assay. To quantify the absolute abundance of each unique TCRbeta CDR3 rearrangement, sequence reads were collapsed and filtered. Productive Simpson clonality was computed per sample as the square root of Simpson's diversity index over productive rearrangements. TCRdb holds this immuneACCESS table with in-frame rearrangements only. Some clones are missing; in checked studies, unresolved V genes explain under half, and the rest has no known cause. V, J and clone size are those of that table, while D and trimming were read from the DNA. The sample has approximately 77,000 clones on record, roughly 89% of them singletons. Roughly 2% of the sample belongs to the ten largest clones.

Its CDR3 holds 13 amino acids, cysteine through phenylalanine. The CDR3 DNA has 39 bases and is translated from base 1. V lost 3 bases and J lost 5 bases; the stretch between them is 10 bases long. The collaborating institutions used their own protocols to collect whole blood in K2EDTA tubes. For TCRbeta analysis, collaborators shipped samples in one of three forms: frozen whole blood, isolated PBMCs, or DNA extracted from either of those sample types. The sequenced material came from peripheral blood. This receptor was obtained from a man aged 25-45 years with acute or convalescent COVID-19. The receptor chain draws on TRBV12-3 or TRBV12-4 and TRBJ2-5; possibly the D gene is TRBD1, per 5 matching bases. Here is the DNA: TGTGCCAGCAGTTTGCACTCAGGGGAGACCCAGTACTTC. This gives the protein CASSLHSGETQYF.